Shown below are 17 T cell receptor beta chains from a single sample sequenced in a study of blood T cell repertoires in COVID-19. Profiled with immunoSEQ multiplex PCR; TCRdb holds only in-frame clones, not every one. The table lists tens of thousands of clones, 85% to 90% of them singletons, with around 4% in the top ten. The sequenced sample consisted of peripheral blood. The receptors were gathered from a man between 60 and 70 years old with acute or convalescent COVID-19.

The V and J genes are TRBV2 and TRBJ2-4, with 8 bases lining up with TRBD2. Germline V gene sequence: CDR1 SNHLY, CDR2 FYNNEI. Trimming cost V 1 base and J 5 bases; bases outside gene matches: 4. CDR3 length: 15 amino acids. CDR3 in amino acids: CASSEVLAGQNIQYF. The CDR3 DNA is TGTGCCAGCAGTGAAGTTCTAGCGGGTCAAAACATTCAGTACTTC.

This clone appeared a few times. The CDR3 DNA sequence: TGTGCCAGCAGCCAAGATCCCTGGGGCAGGGATTTATCAGAGACCCAGTACTTC. Amino acid sequence: CASSQDPWGRDLSETQYF. V is TRBV14 and J is TRBJ2-5, with a tentative D call TRBD1 (5 bases). The V end lost 0 bases, the J end lost 4 bases, and 21 bases lay between the germline ends. Germline CDR1 SGHDN, CDR2 FVKESK. The CDR3 length is 18 residues.

The chain uses TRBV19 and TRBJ2-1; D possibly corresponds to TRBD2 (5 bases). The V and J ends lost 1 base and 0 bases respectively, with 7 bases between them. In germline, CDR1 is LNHDA, CDR2 SQIVND (reference sequence). The CDR3 is 15 residues long. The CDR3, as DNA: TGTGCCAGTAGTATAGTAGCGCTCTCCTACAATGAGCAGTTCTTC. Translated: CASSIVALSYNEQFF.

V gene TRBV5-1 combines with J gene TRBJ2-3; 12 positions agree with TRBD2. With V trimmed by 5 bases and J by 6 bases, 10 bases remained unmatched. The V gene's germline CDR1 is SGHRS and CDR2 YFSETQ. This CDR3 contains 16 residues. The CDR3 here is CASRLGLAGGLDTQYF. Here the CDR3 DNA reads TGCGCCAGCAGGCTCGGGCTAGCGGGGGGGCTTGATACGCAGTATTTT.

About this clone itself: A junction end diverges from the germline sequence, so it may reflect a read error. The rearrangement joins TRBV7-9 to TRBJ2-1, with a weak D call TRBD2 (5 bases). The CDR3 extends over 14 amino acids. Germline V gives CDR1 SEHNR, CDR2 FQNEAQ (reference sequence). CDR3 nucleotide sequence: TGTGCCAGCAGCTTAGGTCTGGCAGAAGCGGCGGTAATCTTC. Protein product: CASSLGLAEAAVIF.

This clone was counted a few times. This chain joins TRBV6-4 and TRBJ2-2; 10 bases map to TRBD1. CDR3 length: 15 residues. The trim removed 4 bases at V and 3 bases at J, leaving 2 bases unmatched. Germline V gene sequence: CDR1 MRHNA, CDR2 SNTAGT. CDR3 sequence: CASSAGTGDTGELFF. As DNA, the CDR3 is TGTGCCAGCAGTGCCGGGACAGGGGACACCGGGGAGCTGTTTTTT.

V usage is TRBV19 and J usage is TRBJ1-1; D remains unclear. The germline V gene has CDR1 LNHDA and CDR2 SQIVND (reference sequence). This CDR3 spans 13 amino acids. V was shortened by 4 bases and J by 4 bases, with 10 bases between the two germline ends. The CDR3 protein is CASSTRHGTEAFF. The CDR3 bases are TGTGCCAGTAGTACCAGACATGGCACTGAAGCTTTCTTT.

This chain connects TRBV3-1 (or the pseudogene TRBV3-2) to TRBJ2-5; 8 nucleotides align to TRBD2. The CDR3 is made up of 16 amino acids. V shed 4 bases, J shed 5 bases, and the junction held 12 bases outside the gene matches. CDR1 and CDR2 (germline): LGHDT, YNNKEL (reference sequence). In DNA, the CDR3 is TGTGCCAGCAGCCCGTCTCGGGGGGGCCTTATGGAGACCCAGTACTTC. Amino acids: CASSPSRGGLMETQYF.

The V call is TRBV5-1, the J call TRBJ2-3; 9 bases line up with TRBD2. Losses at the gene ends were 3 bases for V and 11 bases for J; bases not matched to a gene: 13. This CDR3 comprises 15 residues. Germline CDR1 SGHRS, CDR2 YFSETQ. The DNA of the CDR3 is TGCGCCAGCAGCTGGGGGTCTAGCGGGAAGTTCGGGCAGTATTTT. Translation: CASSWGSSGKFGQYF.

The chain recombines TRBV30 with TRBJ2-7, with unresolved D. Germline values: CDR1 GTSNPN, CDR2 SVGIG (reference sequence). Trimming pared 3 bases from V and 3 bases from J, leaving 12 bases between. This CDR3 comprises 13 residues. CDR3 loop: CAWSRPPSYEQYF. Written as DNA, the CDR3 is TGTGCCTGGAGCCGCCCTCCCAGCTACGAGCAGTACTTC.

This rearrangement joins TRBV15 to TRBJ2-5; D uncertain. V lost 1 base to trimming and J lost 2 bases, with 8 bases between them. The CDR3 sequence is 14 residues long. The V gene's germline CDR1 is LNHNV and CDR2 YYDKDF (reference sequence). The CDR3 sequence: CATSRGQIQETQYF. The CDR3 nucleotides are TGTGCCACCAGCAGAGGGCAGATACAAGAGACCCAGTACTTC.

A remark on this clone: The sample contains more than one DNA sequence encoding this CDR3. CDR3 protein: CASSLTGNYGYTF. In nucleotides, the CDR3 is TGTGCCAGCAGTTTAACAGGGAACTATGGCTACACCTTC. The chain is built from TRBV12-3 or TRBV12-4 and TRBJ1-2, with a possible D match to TRBD1 (6 bases). This CDR3 has 13 residues. V was cut by 2 bases and J by 2 bases, with 6 bases left in between.

A few counts support this clone. The V call is TRBV9, the J call TRBJ2-2; no reliable D call. The CDR3 totals 13 residues. Trimming took off 2 bases at V and 2 bases at J, with 4 bases between the two ends. The germline V gene has CDR1 SGDLS and CDR2 YYNGEE. CDR3 amino acids: CASSVINTGELFF. In DNA, the CDR3 is TGTGCCAGCAGCGTTATAAACACCGGGGAGCTGTTTTTT.

This sequence joins TRBV4-2 and TRBJ2-3, with D tentatively TRBD2 (5 bases). CDR3 length equals 17 residues. CDR1 and CDR2 from the germline V gene are LGHNA and YNFKEQ. Trimming left V 0 bases short and J 1 base short, with 14 bases between. CDR3 loop: CASSQEIGLAGTDTQYF. For the CDR3, the DNA is TGTGCCAGCAGCCAAGAAATAGGGCTAGCAGGCACAGATACGCAGTATTTT.

The chain combines TRBV9 with TRBJ2-3, with 8 bases that match TRBD1. The CDR3 runs 14 residues. J lost 6 bases, V lost 7 bases, and 10 bases had no gene match. Per germline, CDR1 SGDLS and CDR2 YYNGEE. The CDR3 DNA reads TGTGCCAGCCGGACAGGGAATTTGGTGGATACGCAGTATTTT. Its protein is CASRTGNLVDTQYF.

This chain joins TRBV9 and TRBJ1-2, with D tentatively TRBD1 (6 bases). The CDR3 consists of 13 residues. V lost 1 base and J lost 8, with 12 bases in between. Germline V gene sequence: CDR1 SGDLS, CDR2 YYNGEE. In DNA form, the CDR3 reads TGTGCCAGCAGCGTATCAGGGGCGGAAGGCTACACCTTC. Translated: CASSVSGAEGYTF.

The CDR3 nucleotides read TGTGCCAGCAGCCCACAGGGCCGGGCGGCCGGGGAGCTGTTTTTT. As protein: CASSPQGRAAGELFF. This rearrangement joins TRBV5-8 to TRBJ2-2; tentative D call: TRBD1 (6 bases). Germline CDR1 reads SGHTS; CDR2 reads YDEGEE. Trimming removed 4 bases at V and 6 bases at J, with 16 bases between. The CDR3 runs to 15 residues.